The T cell receptor beta chain under discussion was sequenced for a study of cytomegalovirus exposure and HLA in healthy donors. Overall study results and limits: According to reports, the classifier identified cytomegalovirus status with high specificity and sensitivity. Per a later analysis, 16,951 TCR beta sequences showed association with HLA alleles at 0.05 false discovery rate.

Notes on this clone: Its antigen is still unknown.

13 Jbeta primers and 60 Vbeta primers were used for the PCR. Only in-frame clones appear in the TCRdb table, and some are missing; sequencing was by immunoSEQ multiplex PCR. The sample has 150,000 to 200,000 clones, 82% seen once. Germline lookup yields CDR1 SGHVS and CDR2 FNYEAQ. V trimming: 5 bases; J trimming: 0 bases; junction bases outside the gene matches: 5. The CDR3 has 16 residues. This clonotype was sampled from a boy aged 2 to 9 in good health and CMV-seronegative. The chain carries TRBV7-6 and TRBJ1-1, with 11 nucleotides matching TRBD1. The source material was PBMCs. In DNA, the CDR3 is TGTGCCAGCAGCCTTCGGACAGGGGGCTTGAACACTGAAGCTTTCTTT. Translating gives CASSLRTGGLNTEAFF.